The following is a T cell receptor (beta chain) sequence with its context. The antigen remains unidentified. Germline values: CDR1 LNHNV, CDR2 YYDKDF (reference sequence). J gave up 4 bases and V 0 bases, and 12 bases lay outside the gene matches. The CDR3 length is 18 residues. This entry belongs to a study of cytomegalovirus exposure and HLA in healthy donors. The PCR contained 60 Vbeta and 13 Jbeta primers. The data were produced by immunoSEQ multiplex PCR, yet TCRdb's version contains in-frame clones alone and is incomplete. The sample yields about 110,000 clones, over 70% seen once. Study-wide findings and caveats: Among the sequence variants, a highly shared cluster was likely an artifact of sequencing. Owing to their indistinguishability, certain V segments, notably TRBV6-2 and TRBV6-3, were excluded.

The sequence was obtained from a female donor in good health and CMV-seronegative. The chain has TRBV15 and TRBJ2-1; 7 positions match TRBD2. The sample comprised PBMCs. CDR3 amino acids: CATSRDRMGGPAYNEQFF. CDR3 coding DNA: TGTGCCACCAGCAGAGATCGGATGGGAGGGCCTGCATACAATGAGCAGTTCTTC.